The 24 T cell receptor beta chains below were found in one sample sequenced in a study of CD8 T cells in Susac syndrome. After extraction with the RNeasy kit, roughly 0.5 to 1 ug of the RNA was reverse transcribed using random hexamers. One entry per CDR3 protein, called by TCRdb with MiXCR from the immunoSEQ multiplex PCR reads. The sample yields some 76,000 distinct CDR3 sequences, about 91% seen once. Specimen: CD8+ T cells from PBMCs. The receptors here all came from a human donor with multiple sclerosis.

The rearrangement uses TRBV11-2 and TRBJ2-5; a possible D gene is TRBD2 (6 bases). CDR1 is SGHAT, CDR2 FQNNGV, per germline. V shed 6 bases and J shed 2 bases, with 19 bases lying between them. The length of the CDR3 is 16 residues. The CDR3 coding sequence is TGTGCCAGCAGGAACGACCCGGGACTTAGTCAAGAGACCCAGTACTTC. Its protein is CASRNDPGLSQETQYF.

CDR3 DNA: TGCGCCAGCAGCCATCAAGAGACAGGCTACGAGCAGTACTTC. It translates to CASSHQETGYEQYF. This sequence joins TRBV4-1 and TRBJ2-7; a weak D match, TRBD1 (6 bases). Germline V CDR1 and CDR2: MGHRA, YSYEKL. CDR3 length: 14 residues. V lost 3 bases and J lost 3, with 12 bases in between.

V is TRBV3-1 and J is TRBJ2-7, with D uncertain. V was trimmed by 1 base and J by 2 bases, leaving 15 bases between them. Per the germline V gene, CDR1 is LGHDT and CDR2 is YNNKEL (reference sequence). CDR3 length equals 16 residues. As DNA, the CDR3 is TGTGCCAGCAGCCAAGCCACTCAGCCCGAACCCTACGAGCAGTACTTC. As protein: CASSQATQPEPYEQYF.

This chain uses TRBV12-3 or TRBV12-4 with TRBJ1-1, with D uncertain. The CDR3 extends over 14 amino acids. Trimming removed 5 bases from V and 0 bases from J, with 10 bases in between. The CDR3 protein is CASSPSGVNTEAFF. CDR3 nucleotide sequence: TGTGCCAGCAGTCCTTCGGGCGTGAACACTGAAGCTTTCTTT.

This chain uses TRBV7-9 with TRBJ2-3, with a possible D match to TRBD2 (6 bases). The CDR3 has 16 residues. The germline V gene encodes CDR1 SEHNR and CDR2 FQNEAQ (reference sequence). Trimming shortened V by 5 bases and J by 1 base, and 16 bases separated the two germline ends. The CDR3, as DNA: TGTGCCAGCAGCCCGCTGGGGGGAAAGGGCACAGATACGCAGTATTTT. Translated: CASSPLGGKGTDTQYF. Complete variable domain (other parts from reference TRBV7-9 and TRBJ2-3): DTGVSQNPRHKITKRGQNVTFRCDPISEHNRLYWYRQTLGQGPEFLTYFQNEAQLEKSRLLSDRFSAERPKGSFSTLEIQRTEQGDSAMYLCASSPLGGKGTDTQYFGPGTRLTVL.

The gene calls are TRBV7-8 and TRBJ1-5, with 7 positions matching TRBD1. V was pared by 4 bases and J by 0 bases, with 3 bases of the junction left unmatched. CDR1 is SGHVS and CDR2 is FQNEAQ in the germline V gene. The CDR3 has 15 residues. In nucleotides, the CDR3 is TGTGCCAGCAGCTCAGACAGGGCTAGCAATCAGCCCCAGCATTTT. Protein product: CASSSDRASNQPQHF.

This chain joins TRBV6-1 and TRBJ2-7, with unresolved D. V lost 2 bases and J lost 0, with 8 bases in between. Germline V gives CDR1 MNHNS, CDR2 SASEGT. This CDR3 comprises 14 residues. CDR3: CASSEFLGSYEQYF. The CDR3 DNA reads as TGTGCCAGCAGTGAATTTCTAGGCTCCTACGAGCAGTACTTC.

The CDR3 DNA is TGTGCCAGCAGTTTAGAGGGGGAGCCCCAGCATTTT. This codes for CASSLEGEPQHF. The chain recombines TRBV12-3 or TRBV12-4 with TRBJ1-5; D is possibly TRBD1 (6 bases). Trimming removed 1 base from V and 8 bases from J, with 6 bases in between. The CDR3 length is 12 residues.

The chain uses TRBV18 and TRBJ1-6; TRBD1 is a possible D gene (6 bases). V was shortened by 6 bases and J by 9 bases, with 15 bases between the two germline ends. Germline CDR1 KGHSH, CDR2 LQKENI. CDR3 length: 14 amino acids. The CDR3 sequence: CASSQGGYGSPLHF. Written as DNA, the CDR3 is TGTGCCAGCTCCCAAGGGGGGTATGGTTCACCCCTCCACTTT. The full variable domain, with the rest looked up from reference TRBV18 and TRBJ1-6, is NAGVMQNPRHLVRRRGQEARLRCSPMKGHSHVYWYRQLPEEGLKFMVYLQKENIIDESGMPKERFSAEFPKEGPSILRIQQVVRGDSAAYFCASSQGGYGSPLHFGNGTRLTVT.

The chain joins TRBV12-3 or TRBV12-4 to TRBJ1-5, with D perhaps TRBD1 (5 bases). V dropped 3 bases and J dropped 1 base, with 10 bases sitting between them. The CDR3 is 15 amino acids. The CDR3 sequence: CASSLGDTSNQPQHF. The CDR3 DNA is TGTGCCAGCAGTTTGGGGGATACAAGCAATCAGCCCCAGCATTTT.

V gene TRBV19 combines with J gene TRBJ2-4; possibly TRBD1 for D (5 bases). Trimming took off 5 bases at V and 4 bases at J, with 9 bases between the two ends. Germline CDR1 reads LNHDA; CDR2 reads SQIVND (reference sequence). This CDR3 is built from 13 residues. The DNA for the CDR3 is TGTGCCAGTAGTTTACAGGAAAAAAACATTCAGTACTTC. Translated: CASSLQEKNIQYF.

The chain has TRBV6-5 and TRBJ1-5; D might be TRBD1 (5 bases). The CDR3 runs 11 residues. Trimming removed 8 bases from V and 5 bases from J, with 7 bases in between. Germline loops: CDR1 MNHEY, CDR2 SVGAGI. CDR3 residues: CASGGDQPQHF. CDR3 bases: TGTGCCAGCGGGGGGGATCAGCCCCAGCATTTT.

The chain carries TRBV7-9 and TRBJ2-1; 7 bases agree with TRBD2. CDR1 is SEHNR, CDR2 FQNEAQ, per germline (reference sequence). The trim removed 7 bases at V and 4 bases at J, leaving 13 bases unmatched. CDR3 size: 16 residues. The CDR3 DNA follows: TGTGCCAGCATCTCATCGGGCCTAGCGGAGTACAATGAGCAGTTCTTC. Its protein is CASISSGLAEYNEQFF.

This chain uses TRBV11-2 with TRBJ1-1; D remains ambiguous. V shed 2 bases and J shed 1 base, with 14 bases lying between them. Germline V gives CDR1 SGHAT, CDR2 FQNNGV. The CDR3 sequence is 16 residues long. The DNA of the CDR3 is TGTGCCAGCAGCTTATTCCGTGGGGAGACGAACACTGAAGCTTTCTTT. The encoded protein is CASSLFRGETNTEAFF.

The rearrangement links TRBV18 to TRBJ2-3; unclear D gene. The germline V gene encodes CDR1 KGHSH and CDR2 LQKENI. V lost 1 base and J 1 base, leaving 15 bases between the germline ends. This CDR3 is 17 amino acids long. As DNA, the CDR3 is TGTGCCAGCTCACCACGGTTCCTGTGGCCTCGCACAGATACGCAGTATTTT. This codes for CASSPRFLWPRTDTQYF.

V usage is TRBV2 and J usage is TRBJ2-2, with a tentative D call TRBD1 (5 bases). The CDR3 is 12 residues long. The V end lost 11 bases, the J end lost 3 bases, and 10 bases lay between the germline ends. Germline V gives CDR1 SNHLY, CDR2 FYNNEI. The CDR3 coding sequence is TGTGCCGGCCTAGGGGACACCGGGGAGCTGTTTTTT. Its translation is CAGLGDTGELFF. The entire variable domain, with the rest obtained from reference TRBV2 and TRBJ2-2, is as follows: EPEVTQTPSHQVTQMGQEVILRCVPISNHLYFYWYRQILGQKVEFLVSFYNNEISEKSEIFDDQFSVERPDGSNFTLKIRSTKLEDSAMYFCAGLGDTGELFFGEGSRLTVL.

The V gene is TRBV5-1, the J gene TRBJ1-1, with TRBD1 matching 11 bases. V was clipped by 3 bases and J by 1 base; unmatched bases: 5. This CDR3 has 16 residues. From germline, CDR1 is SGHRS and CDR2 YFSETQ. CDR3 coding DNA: TGCGCCAGCAGCTGGGGGACAGGGGGTTCGAACACTGAAGCTTTCTTT. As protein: CASSWGTGGSNTEAFF.

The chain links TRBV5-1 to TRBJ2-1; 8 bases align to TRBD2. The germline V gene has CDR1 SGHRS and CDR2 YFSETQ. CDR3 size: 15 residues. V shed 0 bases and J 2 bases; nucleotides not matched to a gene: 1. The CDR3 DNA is TGCGCCAGCAGCTTGGCGGGACTAGCCTACAATGAGCAGTTCTTC. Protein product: CASSLAGLAYNEQFF.

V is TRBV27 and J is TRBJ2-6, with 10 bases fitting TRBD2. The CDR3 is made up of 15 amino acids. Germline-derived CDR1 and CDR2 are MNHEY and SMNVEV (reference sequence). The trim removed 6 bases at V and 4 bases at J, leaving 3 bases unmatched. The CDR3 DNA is TGTGCCAGCAGGCTAGCGGGAGCGGGGGCCAACGTCCTGACTTTC. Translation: CASRLAGAGANVLTF.

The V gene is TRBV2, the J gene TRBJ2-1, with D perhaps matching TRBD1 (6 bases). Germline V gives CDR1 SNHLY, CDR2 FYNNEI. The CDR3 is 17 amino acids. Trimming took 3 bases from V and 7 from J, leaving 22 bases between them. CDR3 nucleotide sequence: TGTGCCAGCAGTGACTTAGGAAGTAACAGGGTCTGGAATGAGCAGTTCTTC. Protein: CASSDLGSNRVWNEQFF.

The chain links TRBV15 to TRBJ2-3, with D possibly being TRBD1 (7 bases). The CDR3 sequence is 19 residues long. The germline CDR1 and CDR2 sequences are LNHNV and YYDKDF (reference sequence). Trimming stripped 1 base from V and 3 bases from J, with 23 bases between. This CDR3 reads CATSRVPKTGRKGTDTQYF. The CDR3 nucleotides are TGTGCCACCAGCAGAGTACCCAAGACAGGGAGGAAAGGAACAGATACGCAGTATTTT. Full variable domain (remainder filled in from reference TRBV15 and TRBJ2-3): DAMVIQNPRYQVTQFGKPVTLSCSQTLNHNVMYWYQQKSSQAPKLLFHYYDKDFNNEADTPDNFQSRRPNTSFCFLDIRSPGLGDTAMYLCATSRVPKTGRKGTDTQYFGPGTRLTVL.

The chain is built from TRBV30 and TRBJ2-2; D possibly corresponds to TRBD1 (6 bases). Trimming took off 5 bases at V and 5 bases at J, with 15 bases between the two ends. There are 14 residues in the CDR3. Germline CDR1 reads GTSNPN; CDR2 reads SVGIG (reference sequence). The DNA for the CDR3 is TGTGCCTGGGCGTCAGGGGCCGGGACCGGGGAGCTGTTTTTT. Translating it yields CAWASGAGTGELFF.

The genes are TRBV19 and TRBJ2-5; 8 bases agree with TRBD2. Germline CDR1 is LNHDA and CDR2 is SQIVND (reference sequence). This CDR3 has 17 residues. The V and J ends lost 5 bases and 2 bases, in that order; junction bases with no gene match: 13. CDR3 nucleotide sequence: TGTGCCAGTAGTGAGGGGTTCGGGGTAGCGGGGCAAGAGACCCAGTACTTC. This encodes CASSEGFGVAGQETQYF.

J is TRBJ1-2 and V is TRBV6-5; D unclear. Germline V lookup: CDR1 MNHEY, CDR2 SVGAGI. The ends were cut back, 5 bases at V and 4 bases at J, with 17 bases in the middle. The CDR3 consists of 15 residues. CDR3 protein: CASSTGILSAYGYTF. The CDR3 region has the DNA TGTGCCAGCAGTACCGGGATCCTCTCAGCCTATGGCTACACCTTC.